One and the same sample provided the 7 T cell receptor beta chains below, sequenced in a study of spatial heterogeneity in lung cancer. TCRdb analysed the 5' RACE reads with MiXCR anew, one entry per CDR3 protein. The sample has about 38,000 distinct CDR3 sequences; 6% to 8% are singletons. Noted time point: sample taken at primary tumor resection. Sequencing was performed on whole RNA extracted from tumor and nontumor lung tissue, or from frozen PBMC, and the material was left unsorted. The sequencing here drew on PBMCs, taken at surgery. All receptors derive from a male donor with early-stage non-small cell lung cancer.

This clonotype was detected many times. The V and J genes are TRBV6-1 and TRBJ2-2; 15 bases line up with TRBD2. Germline V gene sequence: CDR1 MNHNS, CDR2 SASEGT. This CDR3 spans 21 amino acids. J lost 4 bases, V lost 5 bases, and 17 bases had no gene match. This chain's CDR3 is CASSKQLPGLAGGPATGELFF. The CDR3 DNA sequence: TGTGCCAGCAGTAAGCAACTACCGGGACTAGCGGGGGGCCCCGCCACCGGGGAGCTGTTTTTT.

The chain is built from TRBV5-6 and TRBJ2-5, with TRBD1 matching 8 bases. V dropped 5 bases and J dropped 5; count of bases not matched to a gene: 5. The CDR3 runs to 13 residues. The germline V gene encodes CDR1 SGHDT and CDR2 YYEEEE. CDR3 loop: CASRDRVVETQYF. CDR3 sequence (DNA): TGTGCCAGCAGGGACAGGGTGGTCGAGACCCAGTACTTC.

The CDR3 bases are TGCAGTGCTCCACAGGGTTGGCATGGCTACACCTTC. Translation: CSAPQGWHGYTF. The chain uses TRBV20-1 and TRBJ1-2; a weak D match, TRBD1 (6 bases). This CDR3 is 12 amino acids long. In germline, CDR1 is DFQATT, CDR2 SNEGSKA (reference sequence). V was cut by 5 bases and J by 6 bases, with 13 bases left in between.

In this sample, this clonotype turned up many times. The V and J genes are TRBV2 and TRBJ2-7; TRBD2 is a possible D gene (6 bases). Per germline, CDR1 SNHLY and CDR2 FYNNEI. This CDR3 contains 11 residues. The V end was cut by 5 bases, the J end by 4 bases, with 6 bases between. The CDR3 loop is CASSREYEQYV. DNA for the CDR3: TGTGCCAGCAGTCGGGAGTACGAGCAGTACGTC.

The table lists this clonotype with many counts. Here the CDR3 DNA reads TGCAGTGCTAGAGATCGGGGGACTAGCGTCTATGAGCAGTTCTTC. Residues: CSARDRGTSVYEQFF. The chain employs TRBV20-1 and TRBJ2-1; TRBD2 matches at 10 bases. Per germline, CDR1 DFQATT and CDR2 SNEGSKA (reference sequence). With V trimmed by 0 bases and J by 8 bases, 7 bases remained unmatched. The CDR3 is 15 amino acids.

At least ten counts were recorded for this clonotype. This rearrangement joins TRBV4-3 to TRBJ1-5; no firm D call. The CDR3 is 13 residues long. Trimming left V 0 bases short and J 7 bases short, with 7 bases between. CDR1 is LGHNA, CDR2 YSLEER, per germline. Written as DNA, the CDR3 is TGCGCCAGCAGCCAAGATCTCAGCCAGCCCCAGCATTTT. It specifies CASSQDLSQPQHF.

This clonotype was observed at least ten times. The chain uses TRBV5-1 and TRBJ2-3, with no clear D. There are 15 residues in the CDR3. Trimming took 0 bases from V and 1 from J, leaving 9 bases between them. CDR1 is SGHRS and CDR2 is YFSETQ in the germline V gene. CDR3: CASSLGAHGTDTQYF. DNA of the CDR3: TGCGCCAGCAGCTTGGGGGCACACGGCACAGATACGCAGTATTTT.